The source of this T cell receptor beta chain is a study of T cells expressing NK-cell markers (dated by TCRdb to the early 2020s). Describing the broader study: In sorted CD3+CD56+NKG2C+, CD3+CD56+NKG2C- and CD3+CD56-NKG2C+ T-cell subsets from several donors, TCR beta-chain repertoires were profiled. The libraries were sequenced on Illumina HiSeq 2000/2500, MiSeq or NextSeq, producing 2 x 150 bp reads. The eight sequenced donors were randomly selected healthy volunteers, three men and five women. Among the eight sequenced donors, seven were HCMV-seropositive and one was HCMV-seronegative.

In the case of this clonotype: Its antigen is not yet known.

To determine HCMV serostatus, a commercial ELISA kit was used to detect HCMV-specific IgG in serum. Peripheral blood mononuclear cells were isolated from blood by Ficoll density gradient centrifugation. Measured from the cysteine to the phenylalanine, the CDR3 is 15 residues long. No nucleotide data were recorded. From a lookup of the germline V gene (reference sequence), CDR1 and CDR2 are MNHEY and SMNVEV. The sequencing machine was an Illumina HiSeq 2000. TCR beta cDNA libraries were made by 5'RACE template switching that added a universal primer site and unique molecular identifiers. cDNA synthesis was primed from the TCR beta constant segment and was followed by two successive PCR amplification steps. The paper's data handling went like this. MIGEC was used to demultiplex reads and group reads by UMI, and MiTCR was used to assemble and quantify clonotypes. To remove erroneous sequences, TCR cDNA sequences were retained only when supported by two or more reads. The tcR package was used for downstream repertoire analysis, and clonotypes were matched between fractions using CDR3 nucleotide sequence together with V segment. VDJmatch was used to annotate antigen specificity against VDJdb, with one amino acid substitution in CDR3 permitted. After TCRdb reprocessed the reads, each CDR3 protein sequence was kept as one row, without DNA. TCRdb, rather than the study authors, made the V and J calls. The record for this sample contains 30,000 or so distinct CDR3 sequences. The ten largest clones capture 50% to 75% of the sample.

Results and caveats for the whole study, not just this receptor: In six donors, the dominant CD3+CD56+NKG2C+ clonotypes ranked among the top 10 CD8+ clonotypes, making up roughly 1.0-8% of CD8+ T cells. Those dominant clonotypes were again the most abundant among CD3+CD56-NKG2C+ cells in a handful of donors, at roughly 25-60.1%. Whether the expanded NKG2C-expressing T cell clones were specific for HCMV antigens was left unclear.

The rearrangement combines TRBV27 with TRBJ2-3; as DNA is missing, the TRBD1 call by TCRdb cannot be tested. Source material: blood T cells: a sorted CD56 or NKG2C T cell subset, CD4+ or CD8+ T cells, or bulk PBMC T cells (not recorded which). The TCR sequence derives from a woman between 18 and 70 years old in good health. The CDR3 protein: CASSLSGIGTDTQYF.